A selection of T cell receptor beta chains follows, all from one sample in a study of blood T cell repertoires in COVID-19. Profiling relied on immunoSEQ multiplex PCR, and the TCRdb table lists in-frame clones only, not all of them. The sample shows approximately 200,000 clones, roughly 86% of them seen only once. Sequencing was performed on peripheral blood. The receptors were gathered from a woman aged 55-70 years with acute or convalescent COVID-19. CDR3s include the opening cysteine and the closing phenylalanine or tryptophan. The D gene is left open where the match is weak. Not all rows give a size; the values are once, few, many and, for expanded clones, a class.

clone size,D gene,V gene,J gene,CDR3 DNA,CDR3 protein
-,-,TRBV19,TRBJ1-1,TGTGCCAGTAGAACTTTCTATCAGGGAAACACTGAAGCTTTCTTT,CASRTFYQGNTEAFF
once,-,TRBV27,TRBJ1-1,TGTGCCAGCAGTTTATTCTTTCAGACTGAAGCTTTCTTT,CASSLFFQTEAFF
-,TRBD2,TRBV28,TRBJ2-7,TGTGCCAGCAGTTTAGTAGCGGGAGAAACCCCCTACGAGCAGTACTTC,CASSLVAGETPYEQYF
few,TRBD2,TRBV4-2,TRBJ2-1,TGTGCCAGCAGCCAAACGGGAGGGCCCCTTGGGCCTGGAAATGAGCAGTTCTTC,CASSQTGGPLGPGNEQFF
few,-,TRBV7-9,TRBJ2-5,TGTGCCAGCAGCCCCCCGGGGGACGAGACCCAGTACTTC,CASSPPGDETQYF
-,TRBD1,TRBV30,TRBJ1-5,TGTGCCTCCTCGGGACAGGGGGCTTTTCAGCCCCAGCATTTT,CASSGQGAFQPQHF
-,-,TRBV2,TRBJ2-7,TGTGCCAGCAGTGAAGCTACAAGGGCAGGAGGGGAGCAGTACTTC,CASSEATRAGGEQYF
-,-,TRBV7-2,TRBJ1-3,TGTGCCAGCAGCGCCCTGACAGCGCTCTCTGGAAACACCATATATTTT,CASSALTALSGNTIYF
-,TRBD1,TRBV3-1/TRBV3-2,TRBJ2-1,TGTGCCAGCAGCACCCCTGACAGGGGCTTCGGCAATGAGCAGTTCTTC,CASSTPDRGFGNEQFF
few,-,TRBV5-1,TRBJ1-1,TGCGCCAGCAGCTTGGGACAGCCGAACACTGAAGCTTTCTTT,CASSLGQPNTEAFF
-,-,TRBV14,TRBJ1-2,TGTGCCAGCAGCCCTCAACAGGGTTTCTATGGCTACACCTTC,CASSPQQGFYGYTF
-,TRBD2,TRBV10-2,TRBJ2-3,TGCGCCAGCAAGACTAGCGGGGGACACACAGATACGCAGTATTTT,CASKTSGGHTDTQYF
-,-,TRBV14,TRBJ1-6,TGTGCCAGCAGCCACAGGACGGTTCAGAGCGGTTCACCCCTCCACTTT,CASSHRTVQSGSPLHF
-,TRBD2,TRBV5-1,TRBJ2-3,TGCGCCAGCAGTCGGGTTTCTAGCGGGAGTGAAGATACGCAGTATTTT,CASSRVSSGSEDTQYF
-,TRBD1,TRBV6-5,TRBJ1-1,TGTGCCAGCAGTTTCCGGGACAGCCTTTCTGAAGCTTTCTTT,CASSFRDSLSEAFF
-,TRBD2,TRBV18,TRBJ2-3,TGTGCCAGCTCACCCCAGCGAGCGGGGGGCTTAAACACAGATACGCAGTATTTT,CASSPQRAGGLNTDTQYF
-,-,TRBV5-1,TRBJ1-2,TGCGCCAGCAGCCCTATCCCGACACGGAACTATGGCTACACCTTC,CASSPIPTRNYGYTF
-,-,TRBV4-1,TRBJ1-2,TGCGCCAGCAGCCAAGGGATACGGACTCCCTATGGCTACACCTTC,CASSQGIRTPYGYTF
few,-,TRBV2,TRBJ1-5,TGTGCCACCAGCTGGCAGGGGAACAATCAGCCCCAGCATTTT,CATSWQGNNQPQHF
once,-,TRBV19,TRBJ2-2,TGTGCCAGTAGCCGCCTCCGGGGGGCGACGAACACCGGGGAGCTGTTTTTT,CASSRLRGATNTGELFF
once,TRBD1,TRBV5-1,TRBJ2-2,TGCGCCAGCAGCTCACAGGGGGCGCAGGTCGGGGAGCTGTTTTTT,CASSSQGAQVGELFF
-,TRBD2,TRBV6-5,TRBJ2-7,TGTGCCAGCGGCCTAGCGGGAGCCTCCGAGCAGTACTTC,CASGLAGASEQYF
-,TRBD1,TRBV30,TRBJ1-5,TGTGCCTGGAGGAATACAGGGGGCTATAATCAGCCCCAGCATTTT,CAWRNTGGYNQPQHF
once,-,TRBV30,TRBJ1-1,TGTGCCTGGACCAGAAACACTGAAGCTTTCTTT,CAWTRNTEAFF
once,TRBD1,TRBV27,TRBJ2-7,TGTGCCAGCAGTTTCAGTAGAGGACAGGGAAATGTGCAGTACTTC,CASSFSRGQGNVQYF
-,-,TRBV24-1,TRBJ2-3,TGTGCCACCAGTGATGGACAAATCACAGATACGCAGTATTTT,CATSDGQITDTQYF
-,-,TRBV7-8,TRBJ1-1,TGTGCCAGCAGCTTAGGTAGGGGAGAAGCTTTCTTT,CASSLGRGEAFF
-,TRBD1,TRBV30,TRBJ1-1,TGTGCCTGGAGTGTGGGACAGGGGAACACTGAAGCTTTCTTT,CAWSVGQGNTEAFF
-,-,TRBV6-4,TRBJ1-4,TGTGCCAGCAGTGACTTGATCCGGGACACCCAAGGGGCCGAAAAACTGTTTTTT,CASSDLIRDTQGAEKLFF
-,TRBD1,TRBV11-3,TRBJ2-2,TGTGCCAGCAGCAATAGGGGACAGGGAAACACCGGGGAGCTGTTTTTT,CASSNRGQGNTGELFF
-,-,TRBV4-2,TRBJ1-3,TGTGCCAGCAGCCAAGGTCCAGAGAGGGGAAACACCATATATTTT,CASSQGPERGNTIYF
-,-,TRBV21-1,TRBJ1-1,TGTGCCAGCAGCAAAGCCCGGGACAGGGTGCCTTTCTTT,CASSKARDRVPFF
-,-,TRBV11-2,TRBJ1-1,TGTGCCAGCAGCCCGGTCAGGGGAGGGACTGAAGCTTTCTTT,CASSPVRGGTEAFF
once,-,TRBV12-3/TRBV12-4,TRBJ2-7,TGTGCCAGCAGTTTGTTAACTATCTACGAGCAGTACTTC,CASSLLTIYEQYF
-,TRBD1,TRBV7-2,TRBJ2-7,TGTGCCAGCAGCCTACGGGACAGTACCTACGAGCAGTACTTC,CASSLRDSTYEQYF
-,TRBD2,TRBV10-1,TRBJ2-2,TGCGCCAGCAGTGAGTCGGGCGGGGGGGCGATTGGCACCGGGGAGCTGTTTTTT,CASSESGGGAIGTGELFF
-,TRBD2,TRBV7-2,TRBJ2-3,TGTGCCAGCAGCAATGGACTAGCGGGGCTGGGGGATACGCAGTATTTT,CASSNGLAGLGDTQYF
-,TRBD1,TRBV5-1,TRBJ2-2,TGCGCCAGCAGCTTGGGACAGGGTAACACCGGGGAGCTGTTTTTT,CASSLGQGNTGELFF
once,TRBD1,TRBV5-1,TRBJ1-2,TGCGCCAGCAGTCTTAATTACAGGGGGCTGGATGGCTACACCTTC,CASSLNYRGLDGYTF
once,-,TRBV11-3,TRBJ2-1,TGTGCCAGCAGCCCGAGTACAGGGTTAACTGAGCAGTTCTTC,CASSPSTGLTEQFF